This entry lists 23 T cell receptor beta chains sequenced from one sample in a study of blood T cell repertoires in COVID-19 (dated by TCRdb to 2020 to 2021). Receptor amplification or capture employed the immunoSEQ multiplex PCR assay. TCRdb re-hosts the immuneACCESS table, in-frame sequences only. Its copies lack some clones; in the studies checked, an unresolved V gene accounts for under half of them, and the cause for the rest is not known. In all, the sample holds around 430,000 clones, and 80% to 90% of those were seen once. Jointly, the top ten make up roughly a tenth of the sample. Sample: PBMCs or T cells enriched from blood (not recorded which). These receptors all come from a woman aged 50 to 60 who had recovered from COVID-19.

The genes are TRBV27 and TRBJ1-1; weak D call: TRBD1 (6 bases). Germline loops: CDR1 MNHEY, CDR2 SMNVEV (reference sequence). The V gene lost 4 bases and the J gene lost 5 bases, with 17 bases spanning the gap. CDR3 size: 15 residues. In nucleotides, the CDR3 is TGTGCCAGCAGTTGGGAACAGGGCGGATGGACTGAAGCTTTCTTT. This sequence encodes CASSWEQGGWTEAFF.

The chain links TRBV7-9 to TRBJ2-3; perhaps TRBD1 as D (5 bases). Trimming shortened V by 0 bases and J by 4 bases, and 17 bases separated the two germline ends. The germline CDR1 and CDR2 sequences are SEHNR and FQNEAQ (reference sequence). The CDR3 has 17 residues. The CDR3 sequence is CASSLAYTGGAPDTQYF. Here the CDR3 DNA reads TGTGCCAGCAGCTTAGCGTATACAGGTGGGGCCCCAGATACGCAGTATTTT.

The chain links TRBV28 to TRBJ1-1; 7 bases are shared with TRBD1. The germline gives CDR1 MDHEN, CDR2 SYDVKM. The CDR3 has 14 amino acids. J lost 0 bases, V lost 8 bases, and 6 bases had no gene match. The CDR3 sequence is CASRQGSMNTEAFF. The CDR3, as DNA: TGTGCCAGCCGACAGGGCTCGATGAACACTGAAGCTTTCTTT.

The J gene is TRBJ1-5, the V gene TRBV6-1, with 8 bases aligning to TRBD1. The CDR3 extends over 16 amino acids. Germline CDR1 MNHNS, CDR2 SASEGT. V trimming: 4 bases; J trimming: 0 bases; junction bases outside the gene matches: 5. The CDR3 sequence: CASSGPTGDSNQPQHF. The CDR3 DNA reads TGTGCCAGCAGTGGCCCGACAGGGGATAGCAATCAGCCCCAGCATTTT.

The chain carries TRBV6-5 and TRBJ1-6; D remains unclear. This CDR3 comprises 14 residues. Germline loops: CDR1 MNHEY, CDR2 SVGAGI. The V and J ends lost 6 bases and 8 bases respectively, with 14 bases between them. CDR3 region: CASSLGGKDSPLHF. The CDR3, as DNA: TGTGCCAGCAGCCTGGGAGGGAAGGATTCACCCCTCCACTTT.

The rearrangement links TRBV5-1 to TRBJ2-1; TRBD2 matches 7 bases. Trimming removed 4 bases from V and 0 bases from J; junction bases left unmatched: 7. This CDR3 is built from 16 residues. The germline V gene has CDR1 SGHRS and CDR2 YFSETQ. The CDR3 region has the DNA TGCGCCAGCAGCGGGGGGGACTCCCCCTCCTACAATGAGCAGTTCTTC. This sequence encodes CASSGGDSPSYNEQFF.

The J gene is TRBJ1-3, the V gene TRBV5-1, with TRBD1 identical over 9 bases. J gave up 8 bases and V 4 bases, and 7 bases lay outside the gene matches. This CDR3 has 14 residues. Germline lookup yields CDR1 SGHRS and CDR2 YFSETQ. Here the CDR3 reads CASSPSTGGDTIYF. CDR3 nucleotides: TGCGCCAGCAGCCCCTCGACAGGGGGGGACACCATATATTTT. Full variable domain (remainder filled in from reference TRBV5-1 and TRBJ1-3): KAGVTQTPRYLIKTRGQQVTLSCSPISGHRSVSWYQQTPGQGLQFLFEYFSETQRNKGNFPGRFSGRQFSNSRSEMNVSTLELGDSALYLCASSPSTGGDTIYFGEGSWLTVV.

The chain couples TRBV28 to TRBJ1-1; D is unresolved. Germline V lookup: CDR1 MDHEN, CDR2 SYDVKM. The CDR3 runs 15 residues. The V gene lost 8 bases and the J gene lost 0 bases, with 16 bases spanning the gap. CDR3 protein: CASVRLSGMNTEAFF. The CDR3, as DNA: TGTGCCAGCGTTAGGCTGTCGGGAATGAACACTGAAGCTTTCTTT.

CDR3 coding DNA: TGTGCCAGCAGCCAAGCTGCAGGTTATCAGCCCCAGCATTTT. It codes for CASSQAAGYQPQHF. The gene calls are TRBV3-1 (or the pseudogene TRBV3-2) and TRBJ1-5; D not resolved. Per germline, CDR1 LGHDT and CDR2 YNNKEL (reference sequence). V lost 1 base, J lost 5 bases, and 9 bases lay in between. CDR3 length: 14 amino acids.

This clone has just one count. The gene calls are TRBV29-1 and TRBJ1-2, with 10 bases that match TRBD1. Germline V lookup: CDR1 SQVTM, CDR2 ANQGSEA. This CDR3 contains 14 residues. V lost 3 bases to trimming and J lost 5 bases; unmatched junction nucleotides: 6. Written as DNA, the CDR3 is TGCAGCGTTGAGCGAGGGACAGGGGTATATGGCTACACCTTC. Translated, it gives CSVERGTGVYGYTF. Based on the CDR3 plus reference TRBV29-1 and TRBJ1-2, the full variable domain is SAVISQKPSRDICQRGTSLTIQCQVDSQVTMMFWYRQQPGQSLTLIATANQGSEATYESGFVIDKFPISRPNLTFSTLTVSNMSPEDSSIYLCSVERGTGVYGYTFGSGTRLTVV.

The gene calls are TRBV5-1 and TRBJ2-2; 9 bases are a match to TRBD1. With V trimmed by 3 bases and J by 1 base, 1 base remained unmatched. CDR1 and CDR2 from the germline V gene are SGHRS and YFSETQ. The CDR3 is made up of 15 amino acids. The CDR3 spells CASSWDRVNTGELFF. The CDR3 coding sequence is TGCGCCAGCAGCTGGGACAGGGTGAACACCGGGGAGCTGTTTTTT. Drawing the rest from reference TRBV5-1 and TRBJ2-2, the complete variable domain is KAGVTQTPRYLIKTRGQQVTLSCSPISGHRSVSWYQQTPGQGLQFLFEYFSETQRNKGNFPGRFSGRQFSNSRSEMNVSTLELGDSALYLCASSWDRVNTGELFFGEGSRLTVL.

This clone was detected once. This chain uses TRBV30 with TRBJ1-2, with D hard to call. The CDR3 spans 13 residues. Deletions cut 2 bases from V and 8 bases from J, with 15 bases between. The germline V gene encodes CDR1 GTSNPN and CDR2 SVGIG (reference sequence). The CDR3 spells CAWSRWGGGGYTF. CDR3 nucleotide sequence: TGTGCCTGGAGTCGCTGGGGAGGTGGGGGCTACACCTTC.

This chain connects TRBV4-3 to TRBJ1-6; 9 nucleotides align to TRBD1. Germline CDR1 reads LGHNA; CDR2 reads YSLEER. With 3 bases clipped from V and 8 bases from J, the junction kept 8 bases outside the gene matches. The CDR3 spans 16 residues. Written as DNA, the CDR3 is TGCGCCAGCAGCCAGGACAGGGGAACCCCATATTCACCCCTCCACTTT. Protein product: CASSQDRGTPYSPLHF.

This sequence joins TRBV27 and TRBJ1-6, with 8 bases aligning to TRBD1. The CDR3 contains 16 residues. V shed 5 bases, J shed 4 bases, and the junction held 7 bases outside the gene matches. In germline, CDR1 is MNHEY, CDR2 SMNVEV (reference sequence). The CDR3 reads CASSRDRTFYNSPLHF. The CDR3 bases are TGTGCCAGCAGTCGGGACAGGACTTTTTATAATTCACCCCTCCACTTT.

This rearrangement joins TRBV6-6 to TRBJ1-6; 9 bases map to TRBD1. The CDR3 contains 16 residues. The ends lost 7 bases at V and 7 bases at J; junction bases unmatched: 11. Germline CDR1 MNHNY, CDR2 SVGAGI (reference sequence). The CDR3 DNA is TGTGCCAGCACCCTATCCCCGGGACAGGGAAATTCACCCCTCCACTTT. Its protein is CASTLSPGQGNSPLHF.

The chain combines TRBV2 with TRBJ2-7, with 7 bases identical to TRBD1. V shed 7 bases, J shed 0 bases, and the junction held 6 bases outside the gene matches. The CDR3 extends over 14 amino acids. Germline assignment: CDR1 SNHLY and CDR2 FYNNEI. CDR3 sequence (DNA): TGTGCCAGCAATTCCGGGACAGTCTCCTACGAGCAGTACTTC. Protein: CASNSGTVSYEQYF.

The V gene is TRBV19, the J gene TRBJ1-2, with D possibly being TRBD1 (6 bases). Germline V gene sequence: CDR1 LNHDA, CDR2 SQIVND (reference sequence). V was trimmed by 7 bases and J by 4 bases, leaving 13 bases between them. The CDR3 totals 13 residues. CDR3: CASTEPRGYGYTF. The DNA of the CDR3 is TGTGCCAGTACCGAACCCAGGGGCTATGGCTACACCTTC.

This chain uses TRBV9 with TRBJ1-2; D uncertain. The CDR3 consists of 17 residues. The V gene lost 3 bases and the J gene lost 2 bases, with 20 bases spanning the gap. Per germline, CDR1 SGDLS and CDR2 YYNGEE. The CDR3, as DNA: TGTGCCAGCAGCGGCCCGGGGTGGGGTCGTAGGAACTATGGCTACACCTTC. As protein: CASSGPGWGRRNYGYTF. Using reference TRBV9 and TRBJ1-2 for the parts outside the CDR3, the full variable domain is DSGVTQTPKHLITATGQRVTLRCSPRSGDLSVYWYQQSLDQGLQFLIQYYNGEERAKGNILERFSAQQFPDLHSELNLSSLELGDSALYFCASSGPGWGRRNYGYTFGSGTRLTVV.

The chain carries TRBV7-9 and TRBJ1-4; possible D gene TRBD1, 6 bases. CDR1 SEHNR and CDR2 FQNEAQ come from the germline V gene (reference sequence). The CDR3 loop spans 15 amino acids. V was cut by 3 bases and J by 7 bases, with 15 bases left in between. The CDR3 here is CASSFLQGRGEKLFF. The CDR3 DNA reads TGTGCCAGCAGCTTCTTACAGGGCAGGGGTGAAAAACTGTTTTTT.

The chain carries TRBV7-9 and TRBJ1-2; perhaps TRBD1 as D (5 bases). The V and J ends lost 5 bases and 6 bases respectively, with 13 bases between them. There are 13 residues in the CDR3. CDR1 and CDR2 (germline): SEHNR, FQNEAQ (reference sequence). CDR3 residues: CASSADSQHGYTF. Here the CDR3 DNA reads TGTGCCAGCAGCGCCGACAGTCAGCATGGCTACACCTTC.

The CDR3 DNA follows: TGTGCCAGTAGTTTGACGGGAAGCAATCAGCCCCAGCATTTT. Its translation: CASSLTGSNQPQHF. This rearrangement joins TRBV19 to TRBJ1-5; D remains unclear. CDR1 and CDR2 (germline): LNHDA, SQIVND (reference sequence). V lost 5 bases and J lost 1, with 9 bases in between. The CDR3 sequence is 14 residues long. Together with reference TRBV19 and TRBJ1-5, the CDR3 gives the full variable domain: DGGITQSPKYLFRKEGQNVTLSCEQNLNHDAMYWYRQDPGQGLRLIYYSQIVNDFQKGDIAEGYSVSREKKESFPLTVTSAQKNPTAFYLCASSLTGSNQPQHFGDGTRLSIL.

The chain carries TRBV5-6 and TRBJ2-7; 7 positions agree with TRBD1. Germline lookup yields CDR1 SGHDT and CDR2 YYEEEE. V was pared by 4 bases and J by 5 bases, with 6 bases of the junction left unmatched. The CDR3 length is 13 residues. The CDR3 bases are TGTGCCAGCAGCCACCGGGACAGTAACGAGCAGTACTTC. This translates into CASSHRDSNEQYF.

The chain combines TRBV28 with TRBJ1-3; unclear D gene. The germline gives CDR1 MDHEN, CDR2 SYDVKM. The V end lost 3 bases, the J end lost 1 base, and 10 bases lay between the germline ends. The CDR3 totals 15 residues. The CDR3 region has the DNA TGTGCCAGCAGTTTTCTACAGAAATCTGGAAACACCATATATTTT. Its translation: CASSFLQKSGNTIYF. The whole variable domain, remainder taken from reference TRBV28 and TRBJ1-3, is DVKVTQSSRYLVKRTGEKVFLECVQDMDHENMFWYRQDPGLGLRLIYFSYDVKMKEKGDIPEGYSVSREKKERFSLILESASTNQTSMYLCASSFLQKSGNTIYFGEGSWLTVV.